The T cell receptor (beta chain) under discussion was sequenced for a study of T cells in women clearing cervical HPV infection. Germline V gene data show CDR1 as SGHRS and CDR2 as YFSETQ. Trimming cost V 1 base and J 2 bases, with 10 bases left between them. CDR3 length: 15 residues. Study conclusions and caveats: CIN3+ cases had significantly higher TCR richness than controls; evenness did not differ.

A word on this clone: The antigen remains unidentified. The CDR3 end is not reached by the read, which stops 3 residues before it; the germline J gene fills it in.

Measured with immunoSEQ multiplex PCR; TCRdb has only the in-frame clones, and not every one. Found here are around 33,000 clones; the top ten clones hold about 18%. The TCR originated in a woman aged 18-70 years with a cervical HPV16 infection that either progressed to CIN3+ or cleared (not recorded which). Sequenced sample: blood buffy coat. The chain uses TRBV5-1 and TRBJ2-1, with D uncertain. The sequenced CDR3 bases are TGCGCCAGCAGCTTGTGGCTAGATACCTACAATGAG. This encodes CASSLWLDTYNE. The whole CDR3 is CASSLWLDTYNEQFF.